The clone carrying this TCR beta chain appeared a few times. The antigen is undetermined. Cells came from less than 12 mL of blood per patient. V was cut by 0 bases and J by 4 bases, with 10 bases left in between. The length of the CDR3 is 15 residues. The germline V gene encodes CDR1 KGHSH and CDR2 LQKENI. Sequencing used immunoSEQ multiplex PCR; TCRdb keeps in-frame clones, though not all of them. Of roughly 2,000 clones listed, around 90% are singletons. The sample belongs to a study of circulating and synovial CD4+ cells in juvenile arthritis. Study-wide findings and caveats: Traditional Vbeta family usage analysis missed the pathogenic-like versus bulk difference. Compared with bulk blood, circulating pathogenic-like lymphocytes shared substantially more CDR3 sequences with synovial T cells.

The chain couples TRBV18 to TRBJ1-3; D not resolved. The source material was HLA-DR+ CD4+ T cells from blood. The sample's subset: circulating pathogenic-like lymphocytes, sorted as HLA-DR+CD14-CD3+CD4+CD25low/- blood T cells. This receptor was taken from a human patient with juvenile idiopathic arthritis. Some clones in this sample may be carry-over from other donors' samples. Written as DNA, the CDR3 is TGTGCCAGCTCACCACCGGGCTTTGGGGGAAACACCATATATTTT. This translates into CASSPPGFGGNTIYF.